The rows below give T cell receptor beta chains drawn from one sample of a study of blood T cells in healthy people across ages. Using its own MiXCR run on the 5' RACE reads, TCRdb lists one record per CDR3 protein. The sample includes hundreds of thousands of distinct CDR3 sequences, approximately 43% of them seen just once. Sequenced input: blood. The receptors shown here come from a woman between 55 and 75 years old in good health. The CDR3 runs from the conserved cysteine through the conserved F or W. D genes are given only for firm matches. The size of a clone is reported for some rows only, either as once, few or many, or as a class for expanded clones.

clone_size,v_call,d_call,j_call,cdr3_aa,cdr3_nt
NA,TRBV7-9,NA,TRBJ2-3,CASSLDSTDAQYF,TGTGCCAGCAGCCTCGACAGCACAGATGCGCAGTATTTT
NA,TRBV7-9,NA,TRBJ2-7,CASSRSLGLIYEQYF,TGTGCCAGCAGCCGGAGCTTAGGGCTAATCTACGAGCAGTACTTC
NA,TRBV12-5,TRBD1,TRBJ2-7,CATMGDSSYEQYF,TGTGCTACTATGGGGGACAGTTCCTACGAGCAGTACTTC
NA,TRBV29-1,NA,TRBJ1-2,CSVADSQGIRGYTF,TGCAGCGTGGCCGACTCCCAGGGGATCCGTGGCTACACCTTC
few,TRBV7-9,NA,TRBJ2-7,CASSSGLRWTYEQYF,TGTGCCAGCAGCTCGGGACTCCGATGGACCTACGAGCAGTACTTC
few,TRBV4-1,TRBD2,TRBJ2-5,CAGVAGEMETQYF,TGCGCCGGGGTAGCGGGAGAAATGGAGACCCAGTACTTC
once,TRBV12-3/TRBV12-4,TRBD2,TRBJ2-5,CASSLGTSGGHDQYF,TGTGCCAGCAGTTTAGGGACTAGCGGGGGACACGATCAGTACTTC
few,TRBV15,TRBD2,TRBJ2-1,CATSRAPLGTSGRYNEQFF,TGTGCCACCAGCAGAGCTCCCCTCGGGACTAGCGGGAGGTACAATGAGCAGTTCTTC
few,TRBV7-2,TRBD2,TRBJ2-7,CASSRRTSGRVQQYF,TGTGCCAGCAGCCGTCGGACTAGCGGGAGAGTTCAGCAGTACTTC
NA,TRBV12-3/TRBV12-4,NA,TRBJ2-7,CASSLDQGTYEQYF,TGTGCCAGCAGTTTAGACCAGGGTACCTACGAGCAGTACTTC
NA,TRBV5-1,TRBD1,TRBJ2-7,CASSSEQGDYEQYF,TGCGCCAGCAGCTCAGAACAGGGGGACTACGAGCAGTACTTC
once,TRBV14,NA,TRBJ2-1,CASSQDWGGTYNEQFF,TGTGCCAGCAGCCAAGATTGGGGCGGAACCTACAATGAGCAGTTCTTC
NA,TRBV4-2,TRBD1,TRBJ1-2,CASSQDVGQGIYGYTF,TGTGCCAGCAGCCAAGATGTGGGACAGGGGATCTATGGCTACACCTTC
NA,TRBV11-1,TRBD1,TRBJ2-7,CASSLVLGGVYEQYF,TGTGCCAGCAGCTTAGTTCTAGGGGGCGTCTACGAGCAGTACTTC
once,TRBV11-2,NA,TRBJ2-1,CASSVEGHGEQFF,TGTGCAAGCAGCGTAGAGGGGCATGGTGAGCAGTTCTTC
NA,TRBV6-2/TRBV6-3,TRBD2,TRBJ2-1,CASSLGLGASGQETQFF,TGTGCCAGCAGTTTAGGGTTAGGGGCTAGCGGACAAGAGACCCAGTTCTTC
NA,TRBV9,TRBD2,TRBJ2-5,CASSVGGLAGVSETQYF,TGTGCCAGCAGCGTAGGTGGACTAGCGGGAGTCTCAGAGACCCAGTACTTC
NA,TRBV28,NA,TRBJ1-2,CASSIQGNYGYTF,TGTGCCAGCAGCATACAAGGAAACTATGGCTACACCTTC
few,TRBV7-2,NA,TRBJ1-1,CASSLRTENTEAFF,TGTGCCAGCAGCTTGCGGACCGAGAACACTGAAGCTTTCTTT
NA,TRBV3-1,NA,TRBJ2-4,CASSQSAMLAKNIQYF,TGTGCCAGCAGCCAAAGTGCGATGTTGGCCAAAAACATTCAGTACTTC
NA,TRBV27,NA,TRBJ1-5,CASLPTRTTSNQPQHF,TGTGCCAGCCTCCCCACGAGGACAACAAGCAATCAGCCCCAGCATTTT
NA,TRBV7-3,NA,TRBJ2-1,CASSPGQINYNEQFF,TGTGCCAGCAGCCCCGGACAAATCAACTACAATGAGCAGTTCTTC
once,TRBV18,TRBD1,TRBJ2-7,CASSPLGQGAAEQYF,TGTGCCAGCTCACCATTGGGACAGGGAGCGGCCGAGCAGTACTTC
few,TRBV7-6,TRBD1,TRBJ2-1,CASSLAGGPNNEQFF,TGTGCCAGCAGCTTAGCAGGGGGCCCGAACAATGAGCAGTTCTTC
few,TRBV12-3/TRBV12-4,TRBD1,TRBJ1-2,CATRTGETNYGYTF,TGTGCCACCCGGACAGGAGAAACTAACTATGGCTACACCTTC
few,TRBV3-1,NA,TRBJ2-4,CASSQVAIAKNIQYF,TGTGCCAGCAGCCAAGTGGCAATAGCCAAAAACATTCAGTACTTC
many,TRBV12-3/TRBV12-4,NA,TRBJ2-1,CASSLKGNEQFF,TGTGCCAGCAGTTTAAAGGGCAATGAGCAGTTCTTC
few,TRBV6-6,NA,TRBJ2-3,CASSPKGGPSTDTQYF,TGTGCCAGCAGTCCTAAGGGGGGGCCTAGCACAGATACGCAGTATTTT
NA,TRBV11-2,NA,TRBJ2-2,CASSQNTGDTGGLFF,TGTGCCAGCAGCCAGAACACGGGGGACACCGGGGGGCTGTTTTTT
NA,TRBV7-2,NA,TRBJ2-5,CASSLTGTRETQYF,TGTGCCAGCAGCTTAACCGGGACCCGTGAGACCCAGTACTTC
few,TRBV6-5,NA,TRBJ1-4,CASSRTTTNEKLFF,TGTGCCAGCAGTAGGACAACAACTAATGAAAAACTGTTTTTT
few,TRBV24-1,NA,TRBJ2-4,CATQDPATKNIQYF,TGTGCCACCCAAGACCCAGCCACCAAAAACATTCAGTACTTC
many,TRBV24-1,NA,TRBJ2-1,CATSDRNNEQFF,TGTGCCACCAGTGACAGGAACAATGAGCAGTTCTTC
few,TRBV7-9,NA,TRBJ1-4,CASSSRVTNEKLFF,TGTGCCAGCAGCTCCAGGGTTACTAATGAAAAACTGTTTTTT
NA,TRBV5-6,TRBD2,TRBJ2-1,CASSLPGGDEQFF,TGTGCCAGCAGCCTGCCGGGGGGAGATGAGCAGTTCTTC
few,TRBV29-1,NA,TRBJ2-6,CSVGELSGANVLTF,TGCAGCGTTGGTGAGCTCTCTGGGGCCAACGTCCTGACTTTC
NA,TRBV7-2,NA,TRBJ2-2,CASSPNAATNTGELFF,TGTGCCAGCAGCCCAAATGCCGCTACGAACACCGGGGAGCTGTTTTTT
few,TRBV5-1,NA,TRBJ2-1,CASSHHWLAGGMNEQFF,TGCGCCAGCAGCCACCATTGGTTGGCAGGGGGGATGAATGAGCAGTTCTTC
once,TRBV6-5,NA,TRBJ2-3,CASSRGVVISTDTQYF,TGTGCCAGCAGTCGAGGGGTAGTCATAAGCACAGATACGCAGTATTTT
many,TRBV4-1,TRBD1,TRBJ2-7,CASSQDAGQVAYEQYF,TGCGCCAGCAGCCAAGATGCCGGACAGGTCGCCTACGAGCAGTACTTC
NA,TRBV6-2/TRBV6-3,TRBD2,TRBJ2-5,CASAGLAAYNEQYF,TGTGCCAGCGCGGGACTAGCGGCCTACAATGAGCAGTACTTC
few,TRBV7-9,NA,TRBJ1-3,CASSRQGAGNTIYF,TGTGCCAGCAGCCGTCAGGGAGCCGGAAACACCATATATTTT